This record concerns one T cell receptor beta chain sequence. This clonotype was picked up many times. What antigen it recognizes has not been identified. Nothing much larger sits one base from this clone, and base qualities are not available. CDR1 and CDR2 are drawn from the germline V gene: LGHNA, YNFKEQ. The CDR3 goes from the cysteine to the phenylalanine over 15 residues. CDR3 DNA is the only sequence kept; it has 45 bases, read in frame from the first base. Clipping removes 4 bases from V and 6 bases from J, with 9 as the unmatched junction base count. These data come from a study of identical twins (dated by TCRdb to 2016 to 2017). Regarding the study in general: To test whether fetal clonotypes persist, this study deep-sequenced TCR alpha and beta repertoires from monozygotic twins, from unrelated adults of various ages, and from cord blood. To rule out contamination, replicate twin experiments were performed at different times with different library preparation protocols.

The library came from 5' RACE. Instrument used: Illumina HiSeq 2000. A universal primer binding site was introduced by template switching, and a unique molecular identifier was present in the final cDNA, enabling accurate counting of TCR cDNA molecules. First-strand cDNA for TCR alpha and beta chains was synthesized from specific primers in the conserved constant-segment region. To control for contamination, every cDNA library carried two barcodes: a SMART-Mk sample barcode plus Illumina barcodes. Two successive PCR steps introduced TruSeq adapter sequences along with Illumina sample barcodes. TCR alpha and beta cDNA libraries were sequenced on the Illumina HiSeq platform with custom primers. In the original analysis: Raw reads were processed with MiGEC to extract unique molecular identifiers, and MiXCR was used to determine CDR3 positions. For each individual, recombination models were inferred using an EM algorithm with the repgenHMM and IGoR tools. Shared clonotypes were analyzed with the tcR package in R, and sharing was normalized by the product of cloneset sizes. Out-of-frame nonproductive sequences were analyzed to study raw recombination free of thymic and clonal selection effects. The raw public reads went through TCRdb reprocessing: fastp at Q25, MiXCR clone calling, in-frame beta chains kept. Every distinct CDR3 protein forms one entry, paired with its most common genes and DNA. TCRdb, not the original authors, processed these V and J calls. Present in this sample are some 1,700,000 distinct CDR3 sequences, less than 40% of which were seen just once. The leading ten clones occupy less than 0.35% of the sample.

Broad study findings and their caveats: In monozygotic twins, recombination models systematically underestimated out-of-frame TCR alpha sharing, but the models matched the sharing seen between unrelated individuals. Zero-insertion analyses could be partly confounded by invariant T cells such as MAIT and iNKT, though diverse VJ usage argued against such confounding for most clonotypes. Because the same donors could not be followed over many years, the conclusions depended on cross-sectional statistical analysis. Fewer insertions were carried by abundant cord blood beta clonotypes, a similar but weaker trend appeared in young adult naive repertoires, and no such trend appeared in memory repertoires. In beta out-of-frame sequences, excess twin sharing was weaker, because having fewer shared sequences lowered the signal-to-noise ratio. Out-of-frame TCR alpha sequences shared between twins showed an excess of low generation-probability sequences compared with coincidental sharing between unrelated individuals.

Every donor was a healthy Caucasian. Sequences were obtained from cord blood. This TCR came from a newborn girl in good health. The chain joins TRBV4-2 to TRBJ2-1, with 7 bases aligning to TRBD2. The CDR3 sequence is CASSRTSYVFNEQFF. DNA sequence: TGTGCCAGCAGCCGGACTAGTTACGTGTTCAATGAGCAGTTCTTC.